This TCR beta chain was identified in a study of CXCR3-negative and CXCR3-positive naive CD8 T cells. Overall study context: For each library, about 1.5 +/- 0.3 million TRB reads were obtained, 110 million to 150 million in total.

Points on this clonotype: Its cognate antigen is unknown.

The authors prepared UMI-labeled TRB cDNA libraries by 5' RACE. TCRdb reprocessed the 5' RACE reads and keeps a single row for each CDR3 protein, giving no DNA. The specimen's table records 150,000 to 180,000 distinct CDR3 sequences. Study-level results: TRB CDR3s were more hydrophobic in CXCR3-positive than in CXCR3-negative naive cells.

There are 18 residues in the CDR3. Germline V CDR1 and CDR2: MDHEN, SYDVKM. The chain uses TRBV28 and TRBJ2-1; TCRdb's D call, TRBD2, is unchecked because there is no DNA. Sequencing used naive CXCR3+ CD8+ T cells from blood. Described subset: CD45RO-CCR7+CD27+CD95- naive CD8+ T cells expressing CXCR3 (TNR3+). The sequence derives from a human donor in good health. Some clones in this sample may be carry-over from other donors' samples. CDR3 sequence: CASSLPGTSGDPYNEQFF. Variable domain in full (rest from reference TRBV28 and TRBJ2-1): DVKVTQSSRYLVKRTGEKVFLECVQDMDHENMFWYRQDPGLGLRLIYFSYDVKMKEKGDIPEGYSVSREKKERFSLILESASTNQTSMYLCASSLPGTSGDPYNEQFFGPGTRLTVL.